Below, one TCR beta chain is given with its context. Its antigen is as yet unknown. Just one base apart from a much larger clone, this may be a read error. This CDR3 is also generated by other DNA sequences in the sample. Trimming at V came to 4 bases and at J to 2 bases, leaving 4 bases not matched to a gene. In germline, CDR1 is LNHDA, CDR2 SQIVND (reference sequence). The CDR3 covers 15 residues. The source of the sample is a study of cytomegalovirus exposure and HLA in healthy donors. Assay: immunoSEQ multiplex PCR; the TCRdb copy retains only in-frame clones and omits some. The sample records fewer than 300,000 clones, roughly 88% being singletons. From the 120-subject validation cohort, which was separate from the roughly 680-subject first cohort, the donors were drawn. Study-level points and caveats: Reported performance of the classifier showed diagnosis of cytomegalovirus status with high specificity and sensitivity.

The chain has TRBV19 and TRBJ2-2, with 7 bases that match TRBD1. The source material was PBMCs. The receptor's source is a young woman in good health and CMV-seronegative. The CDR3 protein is CASSTGTANTGELFF. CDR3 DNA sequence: TGTGCCAGTAGTACCGGGACAGCCAACACCGGGGAGCTGTTTTTT.